This TCR beta chain comes out of a study of shared clonotypes between healthy human individuals. This clone has just one count. Replicate PCRs run on sorted subsets employed about 220 ng DNA, approximately 30,000 T cell genomes. The method was immunoSEQ multiplex PCR; TCRdb's version includes in-frame clones alone and lacks a portion of them. The table has some 2.1 million clones, 95% seen once. Sequencing was done on a sample of naive CD4+ T cells sorted from blood. Noted subset: CD45RA+ positively selected. The sequence derives from a man between 18 and 29 years old in good health.

As DNA, the CDR3 is TGCAGCGCCCAGGGCAGTACTAACACTGAAGCTTTCTTT. It yields the protein CSAQGSTNTEAFF. This chain uses TRBV29-1 with TRBJ1-1; D may be TRBD1 (5 bases). The germline CDR1 and CDR2 sequences are SQVTM and ANQGSEA. This CDR3 spans 13 amino acids. Deletions cut 7 bases from V and 2 bases from J, with 14 bases between.